The clone carrying this TCR beta chain was seen a single time. Clones were read by immunoSEQ multiplex PCR, and TCRdb kept only the in-frame ones, dropping some. The table includes 150,000 to 250,000 clones, around 83% detected once. The V and J ends lost 4 bases and 5 bases respectively, with 16 bases between them. The CDR3 consists of 14 residues. The germline V gene encodes CDR1 SGDLS and CDR2 YYNGEE. The data derive from a study of cytomegalovirus exposure and HLA in healthy donors. Sequencing was done on a sample of PBMCs. V is TRBV9 and J is TRBJ2-7; perhaps TRBD2 as D (7 bases). The TCR comes from a woman aged 25-40 years in good health and CMV-seropositive. CDR3 nucleotide sequence: TGTGCCAGCAGCCCCGGGGGGCCTTCCCACGAGCAGTACTTC. Protein sequence: CASSPGGPSHEQYF.